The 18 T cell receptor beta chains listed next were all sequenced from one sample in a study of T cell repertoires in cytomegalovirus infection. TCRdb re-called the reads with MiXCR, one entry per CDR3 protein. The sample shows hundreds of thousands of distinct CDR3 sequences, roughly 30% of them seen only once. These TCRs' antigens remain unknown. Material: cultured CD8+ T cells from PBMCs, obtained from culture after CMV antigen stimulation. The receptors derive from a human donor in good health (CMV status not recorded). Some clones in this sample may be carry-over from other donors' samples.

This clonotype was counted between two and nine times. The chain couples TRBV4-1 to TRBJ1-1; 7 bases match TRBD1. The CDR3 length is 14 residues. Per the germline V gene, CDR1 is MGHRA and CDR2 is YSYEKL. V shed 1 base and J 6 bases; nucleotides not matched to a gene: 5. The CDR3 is CASSQVQGSAEAFF. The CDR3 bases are TGCGCCAGCAGCCAAGTACAGGGGTCCGCTGAAGCTTTCTTT.

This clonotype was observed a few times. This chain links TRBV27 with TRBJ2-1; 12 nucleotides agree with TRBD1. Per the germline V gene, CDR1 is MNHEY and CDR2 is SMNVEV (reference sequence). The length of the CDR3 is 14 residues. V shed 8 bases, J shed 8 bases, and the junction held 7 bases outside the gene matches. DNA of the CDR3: TGTGCCAGCCAAATAGGGACAGGGGGCGATGAGCAGTTCTTC. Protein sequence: CASQIGTGGDEQFF.

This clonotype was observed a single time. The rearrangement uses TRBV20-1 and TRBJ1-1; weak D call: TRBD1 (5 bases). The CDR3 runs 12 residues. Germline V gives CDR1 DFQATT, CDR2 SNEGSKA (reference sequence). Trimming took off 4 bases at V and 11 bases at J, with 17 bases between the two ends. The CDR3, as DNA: TGCAGTGCTACCAGGGCCGGCACGAATGCTTTCTTT. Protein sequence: CSATRAGTNAFF.

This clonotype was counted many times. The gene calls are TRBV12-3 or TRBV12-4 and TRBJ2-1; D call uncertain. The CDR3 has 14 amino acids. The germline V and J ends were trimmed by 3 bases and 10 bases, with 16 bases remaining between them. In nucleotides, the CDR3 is TGTGCCAGCAGTTTTGGTGGGCGTTCACGGGAGCAGTTCTTC. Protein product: CASSFGGRSREQFF.

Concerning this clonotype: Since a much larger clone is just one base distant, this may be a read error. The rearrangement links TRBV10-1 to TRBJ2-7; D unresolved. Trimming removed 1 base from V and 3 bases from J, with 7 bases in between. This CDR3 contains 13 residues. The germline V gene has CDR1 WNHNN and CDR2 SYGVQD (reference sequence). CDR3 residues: CASSELGVYEQYF. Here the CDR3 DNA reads TGCGCCAGCAGTGAGTTAGGCGTCTACGAGCAGTACTTC.

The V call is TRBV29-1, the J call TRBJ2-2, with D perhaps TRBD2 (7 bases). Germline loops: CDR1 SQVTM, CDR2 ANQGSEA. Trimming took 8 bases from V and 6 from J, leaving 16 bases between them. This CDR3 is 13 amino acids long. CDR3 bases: TGCAGCTCATGGAGGGGGAGGGCCGGGGAGCTGTTTTTT. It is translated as CSSWRGRAGELFF.

The chain's CDR3 is CASSRGGTSTDTQYF. CDR3 nucleotides: TGTGCCAGCAGCCGTGGAGGAACTAGCACAGATACGCAGTATTTT. The chain uses TRBV6-5 and TRBJ2-3, with D possibly TRBD2 on 5 matching bases. The CDR3 loop spans 15 amino acids. Germline lookup yields CDR1 MNHEY and CDR2 SVGAGI. V gave up 6 bases and J gave up 0 bases, with 13 bases separating them.

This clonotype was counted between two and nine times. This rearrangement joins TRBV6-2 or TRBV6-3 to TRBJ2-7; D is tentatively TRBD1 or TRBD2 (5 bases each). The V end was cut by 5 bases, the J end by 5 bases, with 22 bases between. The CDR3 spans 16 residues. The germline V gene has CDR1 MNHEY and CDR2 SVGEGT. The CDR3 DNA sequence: TGTGCCAGCAGTCGCCCCTCTGGGACGGATGGGGACGAGCAGTACGTC. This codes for CASSRPSGTDGDEQYV.

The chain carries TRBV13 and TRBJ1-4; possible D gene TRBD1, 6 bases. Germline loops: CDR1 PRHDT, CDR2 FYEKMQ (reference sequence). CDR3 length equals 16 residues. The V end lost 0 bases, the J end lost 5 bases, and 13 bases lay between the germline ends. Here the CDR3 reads CASSLGELGANEKLFF. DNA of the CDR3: TGTGCCAGCAGCTTAGGGGAGTTGGGGGCCAATGAAAAACTGTTTTTT.

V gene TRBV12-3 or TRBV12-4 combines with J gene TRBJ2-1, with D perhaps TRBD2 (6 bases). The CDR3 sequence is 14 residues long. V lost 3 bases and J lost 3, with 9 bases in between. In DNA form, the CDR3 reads TGTGCCAGCAGTTTCGGCGGGAACTACAATGAGCAGTTCTTC. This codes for CASSFGGNYNEQFF.

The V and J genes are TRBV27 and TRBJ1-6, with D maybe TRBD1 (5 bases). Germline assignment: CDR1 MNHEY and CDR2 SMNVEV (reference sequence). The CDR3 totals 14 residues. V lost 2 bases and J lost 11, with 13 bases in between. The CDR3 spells CASSLGGRGAPLHF. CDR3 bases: TGTGCCAGCAGTTTAGGAGGCCGAGGGGCACCCCTCCACTTT.

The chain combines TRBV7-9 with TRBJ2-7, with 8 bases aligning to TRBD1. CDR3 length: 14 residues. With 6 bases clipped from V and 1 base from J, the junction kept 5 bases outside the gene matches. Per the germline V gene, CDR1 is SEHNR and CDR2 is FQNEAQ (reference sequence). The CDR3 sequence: CASRPGQESYEQYF. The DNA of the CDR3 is TGTGCCAGCAGACCGGGACAGGAGTCCTACGAGCAGTACTTC.

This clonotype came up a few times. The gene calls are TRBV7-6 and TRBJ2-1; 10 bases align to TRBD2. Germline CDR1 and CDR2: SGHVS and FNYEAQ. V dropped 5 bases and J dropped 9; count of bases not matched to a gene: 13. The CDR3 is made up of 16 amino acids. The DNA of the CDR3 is TGTGCCAGCAGCCCCCTAGGAGGCAGCGGGGGGGTTGAGCAGTTCTTC. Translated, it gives CASSPLGGSGGVEQFF. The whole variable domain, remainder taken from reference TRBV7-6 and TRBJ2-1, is GAGVSQSPRYKVTKRGQDVALRCDPISGHVSLYWYRQALGQGPEFLTYFNYEAQQDKSGLPNDRFSAERPEGSISTLTIQRTEQRDSAMYRCASSPLGGSGGVEQFFGPGTRLTVL.

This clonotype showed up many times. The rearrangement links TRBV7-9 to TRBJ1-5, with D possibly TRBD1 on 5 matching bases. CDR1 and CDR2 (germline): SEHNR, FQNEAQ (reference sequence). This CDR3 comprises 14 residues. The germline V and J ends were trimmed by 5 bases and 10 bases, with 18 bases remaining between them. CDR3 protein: CASSLSQGPRPQHF. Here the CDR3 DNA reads TGTGCCAGCAGCCTAAGCCAGGGTCCGAGACCCCAGCATTTT.

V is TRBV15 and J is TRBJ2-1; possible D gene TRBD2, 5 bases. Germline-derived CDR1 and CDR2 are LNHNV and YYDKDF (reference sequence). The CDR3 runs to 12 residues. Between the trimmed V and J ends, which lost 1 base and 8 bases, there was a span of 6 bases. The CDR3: CATSRAGDEQFF. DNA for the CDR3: TGTGCCACCAGCAGAGCCGGGGATGAGCAGTTCTTC.

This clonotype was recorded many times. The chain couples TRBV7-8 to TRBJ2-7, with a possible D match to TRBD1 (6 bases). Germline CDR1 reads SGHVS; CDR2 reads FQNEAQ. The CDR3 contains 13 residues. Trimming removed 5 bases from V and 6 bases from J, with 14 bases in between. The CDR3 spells CASSPGQTGEQYV. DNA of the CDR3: TGTGCCAGCAGCCCCGGCCAGACAGGCGAGCAGTACGTC.

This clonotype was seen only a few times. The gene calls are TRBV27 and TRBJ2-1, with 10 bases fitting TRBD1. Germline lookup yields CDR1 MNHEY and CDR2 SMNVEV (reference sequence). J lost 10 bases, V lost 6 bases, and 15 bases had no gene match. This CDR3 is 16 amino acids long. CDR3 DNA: TGTGCCAGCAGCCCTACAGGGACAGGGGTTAGGGGAGAGCAGTTCTTC. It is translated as CASSPTGTGVRGEQFF.

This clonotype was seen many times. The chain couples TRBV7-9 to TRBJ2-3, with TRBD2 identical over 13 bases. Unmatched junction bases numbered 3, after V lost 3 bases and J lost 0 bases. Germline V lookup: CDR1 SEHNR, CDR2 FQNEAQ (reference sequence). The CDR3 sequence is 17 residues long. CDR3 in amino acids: CASSFGTSGASTDTQYF. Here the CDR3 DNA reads TGTGCCAGCAGCTTTGGGACTAGCGGGGCTAGCACAGATACGCAGTATTTT.